The entry below gives a single TCR beta chain sequence along with its context. The target of this receptor is not known. No base-level quality is on record; no much larger clone is a single base apart. V gives up 1 base and J gives up 4 bases, and the segment between their germline ends measures 10 bases. The CDR3 contains 15 residues, cysteine and phenylalanine counted. Only the CDR3 DNA stays, 45 bases, in frame from base 1. Via the germline V gene, CDR1 is SGHTA and CDR2 FQGTGA. The record originates from a study of cytomegalovirus exposure and HLA in healthy donors (dated by TCRdb to the late 2010s). Regarding the research as a whole: In an earlier analysis of 587 of the donors, 250 to 350 Gb of sequence data and approximately 100 million unique TCR beta sequences from about 179 million T cells were reported. About 300 gigabases of sequencing data and approximately 93 million unique TCR sequences were included in an early release covering 500 to 750 HLA-typed donors. Of the 300 to 450 genotyped donors, more than 75% were placed in the genetic ancestry cluster associated with self-reported Caucasian donors. The study was designed to test whether signatures of past pathogen exposure could be identified by cataloging public T cell receptors. The T cell repertoires of roughly 660 subjects were profiled by immunosequencing and related to cytomegalovirus serostatus. Along with the roughly 700-subject first cohort, a separate validation cohort of over 90 different subjects was used. The study combined high-throughput TCR immunosequencing, statistical association of individual TCRs with disease status, and machine learning to predict cytomegalovirus infection status. In a later analysis, previously published TCR beta repertoires from 600 to 850 donors were re-analyzed and high-resolution HLA genotyping was added so that TCR occurrence patterns could be studied. The later analysis used no new phenotypic data to find candidate immune exposures, relying instead on TCR beta sequences and their occurrence across donors. To decide whether each TCR beta V gene segment behaved as functional or pseudogenic, an earlier analysis of some 600 of the donors relied on high-throughput TCR beta sequencing. Donor age, sex, ethnicity and CMV serostatus were compiled alongside the repertoire data. A later genetic analysis used genome-wide SNP genotypes for 398 of the 666 donors, treating that subset as a discovery cohort. All discovery cohort repertoires had been generated on a single sequencing platform. Both class I and class II loci were covered by HLA typing, at four-digit resolution. Typing coverage varied by locus: roughly 629-640 donors for A, B, C, DRB1 and DQB1; roughly 500 for DQA1; over 600 for DPA1; around 450 for DPB1. Roughly five DR-DQ haplotypes were handled as single units for association and clustering, since linkage in the cohort was strong. On average, roughly 240,000 unique TCR beta nucleotide sequences were sequenced per donor among about 400 genotyped donors of the cohort, with roughly 19% of those sequences being non-productive.

The library relied on the immunoSEQ multiplex PCR assay. A mixture of 60 forward primers for TCR Vbeta segments and 13 reverse primers for TCR Jbeta segments was used in the multiplex PCR. The CDR3 region of rearranged TCR beta genes was amplified from genomic DNA by a multiplex PCR assay. Amplified TCR beta libraries were sequenced as 87-base-pair reads on the Illumina HiSeq System. As for the original processing: In a later analysis, roughly 80 million unique TCR beta chains were counted across the 690 or so repertoires, and some 10 million of these chains were shared by at least two donors. Raw reads were error-corrected and collapsed into unique sequences with a nearest-neighbor algorithm that merged closely related sequences to remove PCR and sequencing errors. Alignment of CDR3 sequences to IMGT reference sequences was used to assign V, D and J gene segments. Each retained sequence needed at least a six-nucleotide match to both a V gene segment and a J gene segment. A rearrangement counted as productive if the CDR3 had no stop codons and remained in frame with V and J, and every other rearrangement counted as non-productive. CDR3 was defined according to IMGT convention as the region running from the second conserved V-encoded cysteine to the conserved J-encoded phenylalanine. The earlier analysis of 587 of the donors excluded any sequence lacking an unambiguous match to a single V gene segment. An earlier analysis of 500 to 600 of the donors classified V segments as functional when productive rearrangements were above 56.7% and as segregating when the standard deviation between donors was above 5%. A statistical classification framework was developed to diagnose cytomegalovirus status using the catalog of TCR beta chain sequences. In a later analysis, TCR nucleotide sequences were compared against IMGT/GENE-DB human TR gene sequences so that V and J genes could be assigned. Using the TCRdist pipeline, a later analysis assigned CDR3 sequences along with most-parsimonious VDJ recombination scenarios. A later analysis defined each TCR beta chain by its CDR3 amino acid sequence plus V-gene family, and excluded reads lacking a unique V-gene family. To address suspected cross-contamination and a sequencing artifact, a later analysis removed a few hundred highly shared, low-generation-probability nucleotide sequences. For each public chain, a later analysis derived a clonal expansion index from normalized ranks of inferred template counts within each repertoire. Generation probabilities in a later analysis came from a VDJ recombination model fitted to out-of-frame rearrangements, and those results were checked against IGoR. In a later analysis, hypergeometric tests were used to score TCR-TCR, TCR-HLA and TCR-CMV co-occurrence, with a repertoire-size bias correction applied to TCR pairs. False discovery rates were estimated in a later analysis by permuting HLA or CMV assignments 20 times. In a later analysis, co-occurring TCRs were grouped with DBSCAN, and TCRdist sequence similarity was added when clustering was performed within HLA-allele-positive subsets. Repertoires with fewer than 30,000 or more than 120,000 public chains, plus five repertoires with anomalous nucleotide sharing, were excluded from co-occurrence clustering. In TCRdb, the immuneACCESS table is reduced to in-frame sequences with V and J assigned. These tables do not hold every clone; where another copy was compared, an unresolved V gene accounts for under half, and the others remain unexplained. That table gives V, J and clone size, and the DNA gave D and trimming. The table for this sample lists 120,000 to 150,000 clones; about three quarters of them were counted only once. The top ten clonotypes cover under 0.8% of the sample.

The cohort consisted of 650 to 850 healthy bone marrow donors. Cohort members were all nominally healthy when sampled, although unrecorded immune exposures were likely present. The donor was CMV seronegative and belonged to the group of 320 or so seronegative cohort members. Every donor gave a peripheral blood sample, and the peripheral blood mononuclear cells from that sample were used for TCR beta sequencing. The Qiagen DNeasy Blood Extraction Kit was used to extract genomic DNA from the blood cell samples. What the research found in general, with its limitations: The earlier analysis of 587 of the donors excluded roughly 16 rarely observed V segments, including chromosome 9 orphons, because counts were too low. Some IMGT-functional V segments, including TRBV6-2 and TRBV6-3, could not be told apart with the 87-base-pair reads, so those segments were excluded. The presence/absence analyses assumed that sequencing depth was roughly uniform across donors, and that assumption may not be true. In an earlier analysis of over 550 of the donors, most TCR beta V segments were observed in productive rearrangements about 90% or about 30% of the time, broadly matching IMGT annotations. This cohort had only TCR beta chains sequenced, and the lack of alpha or paired-chain data limited which features could be detected. Because some donors lacked HLA typing at each locus, the association tests relied only on the typed subset. In a later analysis, over 15,000 TCR beta sequences were associated with specific HLA alleles at a false discovery rate of 0.05. In a later analysis, TCR association rates were found to vary across HLA loci, with the most associated TCRs seen for DRB1 alleles and the fewest for HLA-C alleles. While some public TCRs were present in many individuals, most TCR sequences turned up only very rarely across donors. The classifier was reported to diagnose cytomegalovirus status with high specificity and sensitivity in both the original and validation cohorts. A later analysis found that most CMV-associated TCR beta chains appeared HLA-restricted, with HLA associations seemingly driven largely by CMV exposure. In a later analysis, several top co-occurrence clusters were reported to appear linked to parvovirus B19, influenza, CMV and Epstein-Barr virus. The sequencing pipeline was judged likely to have produced a cluster of highly shared sequence variants as a technical artifact. Compared with the 666-donor mean, donors in an Asian-associated ancestry cluster had fewer N-insertions in productive TCRs, according to a later genetic analysis. The authors suggested that the approach could potentially be extended to other disease states and immunological phenotypes. Strong co-occurrence of HLA alleles, especially DR and DQ, made assigning TCR associations to individual alleles difficult. A further reported finding was that TCR beta sequences accurately predicted the HLA-A and HLA-B alleles for most subjects in the first cohort. In a later analysis, HLA-associated TCR beta chains showed more clonal expansion and lower generation probabilities than non-associated chains that were equally common. A later genetic analysis associated a missense DCLRE1C variant with V-gene and J-gene trimming of TCR beta chains, and an independent cohort replicated the association. CMV serostatus was the only immune exposure information available for the cohort. In vitro tests confirmed that a few of the cytomegalovirus-associated TCR beta chains recognize cytomegalovirus antigens. Linkage disequilibrium might explain the correlated functional status among segregating V segments, but an unknown experimental factor could not be ruled out. The study listed approximately 150 TCR beta chains as associated with cytomegalovirus.

Here the chain combines TRBV7-3 and TRBJ2-2, with TRBD1 tentatively as D gene (5 bases match). The sequencing sample was made of PBMCs. The receptor comes from a male donor in good health and CMV-seronegative. In nucleotides, the sequence is TGTGCCAGCAGCTTAAGTCAGGGTCGCACCGGGGAGCTGTTTTTT. It translates as CASSLSQGRTGELFF. With the rest looked up from the reference TRBV7-3 and TRBJ2-2 genes rather than sequenced, the full variable domain is GAGVSQTPSNKVTEKGKYVELRCDPISGHTALYWYRQSLGQGPEFLIYFQGTGAADDSGLPNDRFFAVRPEGSVSTLKIQRTERGDSAVYLCASSLSQGRTGELFFGEGSRLTVL.